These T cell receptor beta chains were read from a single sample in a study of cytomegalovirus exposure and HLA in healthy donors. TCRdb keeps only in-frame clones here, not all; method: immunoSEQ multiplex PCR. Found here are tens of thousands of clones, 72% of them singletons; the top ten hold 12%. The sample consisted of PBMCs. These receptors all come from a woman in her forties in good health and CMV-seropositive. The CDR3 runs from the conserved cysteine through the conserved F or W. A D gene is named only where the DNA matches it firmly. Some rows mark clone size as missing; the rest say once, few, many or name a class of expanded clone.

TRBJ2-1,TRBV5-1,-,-,TGCGCCAGCAGCTTGGGGTGGGGGGAATACAATGAGCAGTTCTTC,CASSLGWGEYNEQFF
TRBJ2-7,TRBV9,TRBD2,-,TGCGCCAGCAGCTCCGGATCCGCGGGGGGCCTCTACGAGCAGTACTTC,CASSSGSAGGLYEQYF
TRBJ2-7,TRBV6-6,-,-,TGTGCCAGCAGTTACGACAGGATAAGCGAGCAGTACTTC,CASSYDRISEQYF
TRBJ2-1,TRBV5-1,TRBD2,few,TGCGCCAGCAGCTTGGCCCCAGCGGGGGGTGCCAATGAGCAGTTCTTC,CASSLAPAGGANEQFF
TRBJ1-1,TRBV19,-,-,TGTGCCAGTAGTATTGGAGACCACACTGAAGCTTTCTTT,CASSIGDHTEAFF
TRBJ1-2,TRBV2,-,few,TGTGCCAACAGTTCAGGGTCCTATGGCTACACCTTC,CANSSGSYGYTF
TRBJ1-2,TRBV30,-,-,TGTGCCTGGAGTGTGGAGGTTACCTATGGCTACACCTTC,CAWSVEVTYGYTF
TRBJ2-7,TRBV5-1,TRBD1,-,TGCGCCAGCAGCTTGGCGGGACAGTTTTCCTACGAGCAGTACTTC,CASSLAGQFSYEQYF
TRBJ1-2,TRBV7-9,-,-,TGTGCCAGCAGCTTAGCCCAGGAATGGGCCAACTATGGCTACACCTTC,CASSLAQEWANYGYTF
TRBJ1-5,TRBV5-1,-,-,TGCGCCAGCAGCTTGGATGGAGGGGAGGATCAGCCCCAGCATTTT,CASSLDGGEDQPQHF
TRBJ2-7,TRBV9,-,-,TGTGCCAGCAGCGTAAGTCCTAGTCTTATCTACGAGCAGTACTTC,CASSVSPSLIYEQYF
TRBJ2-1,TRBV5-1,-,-,TGCGCCAGCAGCTTCGGGGGGCCCAACAATGAGCAGTTCTTC,CASSFGGPNNEQFF
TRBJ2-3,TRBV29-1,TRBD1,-,TGCAGCGTCGACAGGGGATGGACAGGTACGCAGTATTTT,CSVDRGWTGTQYF
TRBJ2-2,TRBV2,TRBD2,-,TGTGCCAGCAGTGAAGGGAGCGGGGGGCACGGGGAGCTGTTTTTT,CASSEGSGGHGELFF
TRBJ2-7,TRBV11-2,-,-,TGTGCCAGCAGCGAACAGGGCTACGAGCAGTACTTC,CASSEQGYEQYF
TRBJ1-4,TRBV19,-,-,TGTGCCAGTACCGAGGAATTTAGTATCGGAAAACTGTTTTTT,CASTEEFSIGKLFF
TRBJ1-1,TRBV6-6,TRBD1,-,TGTGCCAGCATGGAGTACGACAGGGCGAACACTGAAGCTTTCTTT,CASMEYDRANTEAFF
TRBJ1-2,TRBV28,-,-,TGTGCCAGCAGTTTGTTTGGGAGCCCCATCAAACGGGGCTACACCTTC,CASSLFGSPIKRGYTF
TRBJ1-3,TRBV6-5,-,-,TGTGCCAGCAGCCAGGGTTTCGCTGGAAACACCATATATTTT,CASSQGFAGNTIYF
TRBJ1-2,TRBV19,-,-,TGTGCCAGTAGTTGGGGGAGCAGGGGAAACTATGGCTACACCTTC,CASSWGSRGNYGYTF
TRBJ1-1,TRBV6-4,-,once,TGTGCCAGCAGTGAATCGCCTGGAGGAACTGAAGCTTTCTTT,CASSESPGGTEAFF
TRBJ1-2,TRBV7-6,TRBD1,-,TGTGCCAGCAGCTCCCCCGGGACAGGGACTAACTATGGCTACACCTTC,CASSSPGTGTNYGYTF
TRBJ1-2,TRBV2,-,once,TGTGCCAGCACGTATAGCTATGGCTACACCTTC,CASTYSYGYTF
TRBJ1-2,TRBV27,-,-,TGTGCCAGCAGTGTCTCTGGGGCGAACTATGGCTACACCTTC,CASSVSGANYGYTF
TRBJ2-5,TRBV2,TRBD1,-,TGTGCCAGCAGTGAAATCTGGACAGGGGCGACAGAGACCCAGTACTTC,CASSEIWTGATETQYF
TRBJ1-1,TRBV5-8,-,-,TGTGCCAGCAGCTTCGGTTGGGCGGGCACTGAAGCTTTCTTT,CASSFGWAGTEAFF
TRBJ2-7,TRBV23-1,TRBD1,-,TGCGCCAGCAGTCACAGGGGGAAACAGGGGCCTCTCTACGAGCAGTACTTC,CASSHRGKQGPLYEQYF
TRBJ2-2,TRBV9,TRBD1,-,TGTGCCAGCAGCTCAGGGGGTTTCAACAGGGCCGGGGAGCTGTTTTTT,CASSSGGFNRAGELFF
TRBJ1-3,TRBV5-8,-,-,TGTGCCAGCTGCATATGGGGCAGGACGATTGGAAACACCATATATTTT,CASCIWGRTIGNTIYF
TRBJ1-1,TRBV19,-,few,TGTGCCAGTAGTACTAATGCGGAAAATGGAGCTTTCTTT,CASSTNAENGAFF
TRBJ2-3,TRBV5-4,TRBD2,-,TGTGCCAGCAGCTTCGGGGGGGGAGATACGCAGTATTTT,CASSFGGGDTQYF
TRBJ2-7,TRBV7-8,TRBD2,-,TGTGCCAGCAGCCCTAATAGCGGGGCCCGCTCCTACGAGCAGTACTTC,CASSPNSGARSYEQYF
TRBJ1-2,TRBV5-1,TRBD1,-,TGCGCCAGCAGCTTGTCAGCTCCGGGACAGGGGTTAGAGCTCTACACCTTC,CASSLSAPGQGLELYTF
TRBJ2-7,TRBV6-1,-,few,TGTGCCAGCAGTGAAGGACTTCCCCGACTCTACGAGCAGTACTTC,CASSEGLPRLYEQYF
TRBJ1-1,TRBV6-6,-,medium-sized,TGTGCCAGCAGTACCTGGTCCGGGACAATGAACACTGAAGCTTTCTTT,CASSTWSGTMNTEAFF